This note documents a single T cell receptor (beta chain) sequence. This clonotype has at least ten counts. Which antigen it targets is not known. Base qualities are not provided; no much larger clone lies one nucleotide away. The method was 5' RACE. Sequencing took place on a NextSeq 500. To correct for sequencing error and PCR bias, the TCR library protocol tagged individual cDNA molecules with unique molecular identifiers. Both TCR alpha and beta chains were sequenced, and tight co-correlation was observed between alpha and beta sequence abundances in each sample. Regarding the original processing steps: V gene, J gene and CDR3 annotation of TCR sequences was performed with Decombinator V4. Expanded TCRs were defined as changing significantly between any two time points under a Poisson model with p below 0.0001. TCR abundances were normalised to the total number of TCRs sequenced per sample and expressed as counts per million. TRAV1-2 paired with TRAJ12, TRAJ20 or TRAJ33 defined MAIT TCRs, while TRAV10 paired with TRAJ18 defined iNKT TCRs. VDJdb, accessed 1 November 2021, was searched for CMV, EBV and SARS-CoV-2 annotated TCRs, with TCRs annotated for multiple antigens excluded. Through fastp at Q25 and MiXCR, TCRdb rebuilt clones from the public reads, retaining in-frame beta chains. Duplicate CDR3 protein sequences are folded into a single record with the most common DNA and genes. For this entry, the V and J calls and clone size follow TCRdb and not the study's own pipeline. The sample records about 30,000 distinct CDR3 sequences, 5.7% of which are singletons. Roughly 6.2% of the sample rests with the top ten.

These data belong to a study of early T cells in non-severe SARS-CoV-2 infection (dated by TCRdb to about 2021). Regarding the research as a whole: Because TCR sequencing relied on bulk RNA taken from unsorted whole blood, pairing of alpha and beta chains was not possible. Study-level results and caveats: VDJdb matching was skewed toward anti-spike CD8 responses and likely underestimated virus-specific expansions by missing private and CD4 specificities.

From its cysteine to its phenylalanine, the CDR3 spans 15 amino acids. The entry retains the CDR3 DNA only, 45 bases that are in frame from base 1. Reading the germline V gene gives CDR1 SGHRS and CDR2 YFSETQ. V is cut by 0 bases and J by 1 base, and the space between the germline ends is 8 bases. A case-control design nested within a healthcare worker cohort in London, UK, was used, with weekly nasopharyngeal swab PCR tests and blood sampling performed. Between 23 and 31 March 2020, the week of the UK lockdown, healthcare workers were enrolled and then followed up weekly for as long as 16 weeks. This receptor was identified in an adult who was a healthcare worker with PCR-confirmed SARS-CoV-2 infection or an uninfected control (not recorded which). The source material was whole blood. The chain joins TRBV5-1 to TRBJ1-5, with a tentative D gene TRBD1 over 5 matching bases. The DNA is TGCGCCAGCAGCTTGGAAGGGGTGAGCAATCAGCCCCAGCATTTT. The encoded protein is CASSLEGVSNQPQHF.